These T cell receptor beta chains were read from a single sample in a study of blood T cell repertoires in COVID-19. The data were produced by immunoSEQ multiplex PCR, yet TCRdb's version contains in-frame clones alone and is incomplete. The sample has 200,000 to 250,000 clones, approximately 81% seen once. The sequenced sample was peripheral blood. Receptors were obtained from a young man with active or convalescent COVID-19. The CDR3 runs from the conserved cysteine through the conserved F or W. D genes are given only for firm matches. A clone size is listed for some rows: how often the clone was seen (once, few, many), or a class if it is expanded.

clone size: .; D gene: .; V gene: TRBV5-4; J gene: TRBJ2-3; CDR3 DNA: TGTGCCAGCAGCTTGGGAAGGGGTAGAGCAGATACGCAGTATTTT; CDR3 protein: CASSLGRGRADTQYF
clone size: .; D gene: TRBD2; V gene: TRBV2; J gene: TRBJ2-3; CDR3 DNA: TGTGCCAGCAGACGCGGGGGGGGCACAGATACGCAGTATTTT; CDR3 protein: CASRRGGGTDTQYF
clone size: .; D gene: TRBD1; V gene: TRBV5-4; J gene: TRBJ2-3; CDR3 DNA: TGTGCCAGCAGCTTGTTTGGGACAGGGGTGGATACGCAGTATTTT; CDR3 protein: CASSLFGTGVDTQYF
clone size: few; D gene: TRBD2; V gene: TRBV4-3; J gene: TRBJ2-3; CDR3 DNA: TGCGCCAGCAGCCAAGTACCACAACCTAGCGGGGGAAGCACAGATACGCAGTATTTT; CDR3 protein: CASSQVPQPSGGSTDTQYF
clone size: .; D gene: .; V gene: TRBV7-8; J gene: TRBJ1-2; CDR3 DNA: TGTGCCAGCAGCCCATACAGGGCTGGCTACACCTTC; CDR3 protein: CASSPYRAGYTF
clone size: .; D gene: TRBD1; V gene: TRBV7-8; J gene: TRBJ2-3; CDR3 DNA: TGTGCCAGCAGGCAGACAGGGTACCATACGCAGTATTTT; CDR3 protein: CASRQTGYHTQYF
clone size: .; D gene: .; V gene: TRBV5-1; J gene: TRBJ2-5; CDR3 DNA: TGCGCCAGCAGGGCGCAGGGTGAGGTTGAGACCCAGTACTTC; CDR3 protein: CASRAQGEVETQYF
clone size: .; D gene: .; V gene: TRBV28; J gene: TRBJ2-7; CDR3 DNA: TGTGCCAGCAGTTTGGGACACCCGGGGTACGAGCAGTACTTC; CDR3 protein: CASSLGHPGYEQYF
clone size: once; D gene: .; V gene: TRBV27; J gene: TRBJ1-2; CDR3 DNA: TGTGCCAGCACGACATACCCTTTTAACTATGGCTACACCTTC; CDR3 protein: CASTTYPFNYGYTF
clone size: .; D gene: .; V gene: TRBV27; J gene: TRBJ2-3; CDR3 DNA: TGTGCCAGCAGTTTAGGCCGGGGTTGGCCGCAGTATTTT; CDR3 protein: CASSLGRGWPQYF
clone size: .; D gene: .; V gene: TRBV28; J gene: TRBJ1-4; CDR3 DNA: TGTGCCAGCAGTTTAGGGGGCGAAAAACTGTTTTTT; CDR3 protein: CASSLGGEKLFF
clone size: .; D gene: .; V gene: TRBV19; J gene: TRBJ2-1; CDR3 DNA: TGTGCCAGTAGACCACAGAGCTCCTACAATGAGCAGTTCTTC; CDR3 protein: CASRPQSSYNEQFF
clone size: once; D gene: .; V gene: TRBV15; J gene: TRBJ1-5; CDR3 DNA: TGTGCCACCAGCAGAGATCGGGGGTATAGCAATCAGCCCCAGCATTTT; CDR3 protein: CATSRDRGYSNQPQHF
clone size: .; D gene: .; V gene: TRBV7-2; J gene: TRBJ2-5; CDR3 DNA: TGTGCCAGCAGCTCCCAGGTGATCCAAGAGACCCAGTACTTC; CDR3 protein: CASSSQVIQETQYF
clone size: .; D gene: TRBD1; V gene: TRBV5-1; J gene: TRBJ1-2; CDR3 DNA: TGCGCCAGCAGCTTAGGACAGGGATCGACTAACTATGGCTACACCTTC; CDR3 protein: CASSLGQGSTNYGYTF
clone size: .; D gene: TRBD2; V gene: TRBV14; J gene: TRBJ2-1; CDR3 DNA: TGTGCCAGCAGCCAAGGTTGGCGGGGGGGGGCCCCCTACAATGAGCAGTTCTTC; CDR3 protein: CASSQGWRGGAPYNEQFF
clone size: .; D gene: TRBD2; V gene: TRBV30; J gene: TRBJ2-5; CDR3 DNA: TGTGCCTGGAGTGTGCGACTAGCGGCTGAGACCCAGTACTTC; CDR3 protein: CAWSVRLAAETQYF
clone size: .; D gene: TRBD2; V gene: TRBV28; J gene: TRBJ2-7; CDR3 DNA: TGTGCCACCGACGGGGGGGGTAGCTCCTACGAGCAGTACTTC; CDR3 protein: CATDGGGSSYEQYF
clone size: .; D gene: TRBD1; V gene: TRBV7-8; J gene: TRBJ2-7; CDR3 DNA: TGTGCCAGCAGCTTAGACCGGGACAGGGGGTATTCCTACGAGCAGTACTTC; CDR3 protein: CASSLDRDRGYSYEQYF
clone size: .; D gene: TRBD1; V gene: TRBV12-3/TRBV12-4; J gene: TRBJ2-3; CDR3 DNA: TGTGCCAGCAGTTTAAACAGGGGTGATACGCAGTATTTT; CDR3 protein: CASSLNRGDTQYF
clone size: .; D gene: TRBD2; V gene: TRBV5-1; J gene: TRBJ2-2; CDR3 DNA: TGCGCCAGCAACTCCGGGACTAGCGGGAGTACCGGGGAGCTGTTTTTT; CDR3 protein: CASNSGTSGSTGELFF
clone size: .; D gene: .; V gene: TRBV7-9; J gene: TRBJ2-1; CDR3 DNA: TGTGCCAGCACTCATCCCCTGCGGGCCACCTACAATGAGCAGTTCTTC; CDR3 protein: CASTHPLRATYNEQFF
clone size: .; D gene: .; V gene: TRBV20-1; J gene: TRBJ1-2; CDR3 DNA: TGCAGTGCTAGTCACCCGACTCCTGGGTATGGCTACACCTTC; CDR3 protein: CSASHPTPGYGYTF
clone size: .; D gene: .; V gene: TRBV5-4; J gene: TRBJ1-2; CDR3 DNA: TGTGCCAGCAGCTTGGGAAGGTTGGAGGGCCCGTATGGCTACACCTTC; CDR3 protein: CASSLGRLEGPYGYTF
clone size: .; D gene: .; V gene: TRBV25-1; J gene: TRBJ1-6; CDR3 DNA: TGTGCCAGCAGTGAAGTACGGGGGGCTGGTTCACCCCTCCACTTT; CDR3 protein: CASSEVRGAGSPLHF
clone size: .; D gene: TRBD2; V gene: TRBV5-1; J gene: TRBJ2-5; CDR3 DNA: TGCGCCAGCAGCTCGACTAGCAGGGAGACCCAGTACTTC; CDR3 protein: CASSSTSRETQYF
clone size: .; D gene: .; V gene: TRBV19; J gene: TRBJ1-5; CDR3 DNA: TGTGCCAGTAGTGGGGGCGGGTTCGGTCAGCCCCAGCATTTT; CDR3 protein: CASSGGGFGQPQHF
clone size: once; D gene: TRBD2; V gene: TRBV7-8; J gene: TRBJ2-4; CDR3 DNA: TGTGCCAGCAGCTCTCCGGGGGGGGTGGCCAAAAACATTCAGTACTTC; CDR3 protein: CASSSPGGVAKNIQYF
clone size: .; D gene: TRBD1; V gene: TRBV19; J gene: TRBJ1-1; CDR3 DNA: TGTGCCAGTAGTGTTCGGACAGGGGGCGCATCGAACACTGAAGCTTTCTTT; CDR3 protein: CASSVRTGGASNTEAFF
clone size: .; D gene: TRBD1; V gene: TRBV18; J gene: TRBJ1-5; CDR3 DNA: TGTGCCAGCTCAGAAAGGACAGGCAGCAATCAGCCCCAGCATTTT; CDR3 protein: CASSERTGSNQPQHF
clone size: .; D gene: TRBD2; V gene: TRBV2; J gene: TRBJ2-2; CDR3 DNA: TGTGCCAGCCGGATGACCTCCGGCAGCGGGAGATTCGGGGGCACCGGGGAGCTGTTTTTT; CDR3 protein: CASRMTSGSGRFGGTGELFF
clone size: .; D gene: TRBD1; V gene: TRBV7-6; J gene: TRBJ1-3; CDR3 DNA: TGTGCCAGCAGCTATGGACAGGGCTCTGGAAACACCATATATTTT; CDR3 protein: CASSYGQGSGNTIYF
clone size: .; D gene: .; V gene: TRBV18; J gene: TRBJ1-1; CDR3 DNA: TGTGCCAGCTCACCGGAGGGAGTGATTGGGGGAAGGGGCACTGAAGCTTTCTTT; CDR3 protein: CASSPEGVIGGRGTEAFF
clone size: .; D gene: .; V gene: TRBV11-2; J gene: TRBJ1-5; CDR3 DNA: TGTGCCAGCAGCTTAGGACTGGCTCAGCCCCAGCATTTT; CDR3 protein: CASSLGLAQPQHF
clone size: .; D gene: .; V gene: TRBV6-5; J gene: TRBJ1-3; CDR3 DNA: TGTGCCAGCAGGGAGTACGGCTCTGGAAACACCATATATTTT; CDR3 protein: CASREYGSGNTIYF
clone size: .; D gene: .; V gene: TRBV7-9; J gene: TRBJ2-4; CDR3 DNA: TGTGCCAGCAGCTCACTACAGGGACCCAAAAACATTCAGTACTTC; CDR3 protein: CASSSLQGPKNIQYF
clone size: .; D gene: .; V gene: TRBV3-1/TRBV3-2; J gene: TRBJ2-7; CDR3 DNA: TGTGCCAGCAGCCAAGGCCCCCCATTTCAGTACGAGCAGTACTTC; CDR3 protein: CASSQGPPFQYEQYF
clone size: .; D gene: TRBD2; V gene: TRBV5-4; J gene: TRBJ2-5; CDR3 DNA: TGTGCCAGCAGCTTACTAGCGGGAACCGGGGAGACCCAGTACTTC; CDR3 protein: CASSLLAGTGETQYF
clone size: .; D gene: .; V gene: TRBV11-3; J gene: TRBJ2-1; CDR3 DNA: TGTGCCAGCAGCTCTACGGGAGCGTCCTACAATGAGCAGTTCTTC; CDR3 protein: CASSSTGASYNEQFF
clone size: .; D gene: .; V gene: TRBV30; J gene: TRBJ1-4; CDR3 DNA: TGTGCCTGGAGTGTAACATGGGGAGTTCGGGAAAAACTGTTTTTT; CDR3 protein: CAWSVTWGVREKLFF
clone size: many; D gene: TRBD1; V gene: TRBV28; J gene: TRBJ2-6; CDR3 DNA: TGTGCCAGCAGTCCACAGGGGGCGGATGGGGCCAACGTCCTGACTTTC; CDR3 protein: CASSPQGADGANVLTF
clone size: .; D gene: .; V gene: TRBV9; J gene: TRBJ1-2; CDR3 DNA: TGTGCCAGCAGCATCGGGATCCAGGAACACTACACCTTC; CDR3 protein: CASSIGIQEHYTF
clone size: .; D gene: .; V gene: TRBV6-5; J gene: TRBJ1-2; CDR3 DNA: TGTGCCAGCACCTACCGGCGGGGGGGTAACTATGGCTACACCTTC; CDR3 protein: CASTYRRGGNYGYTF
clone size: few; D gene: TRBD2; V gene: TRBV27; J gene: TRBJ2-2; CDR3 DNA: TGTGCCAGCAGTTCCGGGACTAGCGGGGGTCCAAACACCGGGGAGCTGTTTTTT; CDR3 protein: CASSSGTSGGPNTGELFF
clone size: .; D gene: TRBD2; V gene: TRBV19; J gene: TRBJ2-7; CDR3 DNA: TGTGCCAGTAGCGTACTAGCGGGGGGACTCTCCTACGAGCAGTACTTC; CDR3 protein: CASSVLAGGLSYEQYF
clone size: .; D gene: .; V gene: TRBV5-1; J gene: TRBJ1-5; CDR3 DNA: TGCGCCAGCAGCCCGGGCGGGGTAAATCAGCCCCAGCATTTT; CDR3 protein: CASSPGGVNQPQHF
clone size: .; D gene: TRBD1; V gene: TRBV18; J gene: TRBJ1-2; CDR3 DNA: TGTGCCAGCTCACTTGGACAGGGTCATAAGGGTCTCTATGGCTACACCTTC; CDR3 protein: CASSLGQGHKGLYGYTF
clone size: .; D gene: TRBD1; V gene: TRBV6-6; J gene: TRBJ1-5; CDR3 DNA: TGTGCCAGCAGGCCGACAGGGGGCAATCAGCCCCAGCATTTT; CDR3 protein: CASRPTGGNQPQHF
clone size: .; D gene: TRBD1; V gene: TRBV3-1/TRBV3-2; J gene: TRBJ2-7; CDR3 DNA: TGTGCCAGCAGCCCCGGGACAGGATTATTCTACGAGCAGTACTTC; CDR3 protein: CASSPGTGLFYEQYF
clone size: .; D gene: .; V gene: TRBV27; J gene: TRBJ2-5; CDR3 DNA: TGTGCCAGCAGTCTGGGCCAGTGGGAGACCCAGTACTTC; CDR3 protein: CASSLGQWETQYF
clone size: .; D gene: TRBD2; V gene: TRBV27; J gene: TRBJ2-5; CDR3 DNA: TGTGCCTACATCCTTTGGCGGGGGGAGGGGCAAGAGACCCAGTACTTC; CDR3 protein: CAYILWRGEGQETQYF